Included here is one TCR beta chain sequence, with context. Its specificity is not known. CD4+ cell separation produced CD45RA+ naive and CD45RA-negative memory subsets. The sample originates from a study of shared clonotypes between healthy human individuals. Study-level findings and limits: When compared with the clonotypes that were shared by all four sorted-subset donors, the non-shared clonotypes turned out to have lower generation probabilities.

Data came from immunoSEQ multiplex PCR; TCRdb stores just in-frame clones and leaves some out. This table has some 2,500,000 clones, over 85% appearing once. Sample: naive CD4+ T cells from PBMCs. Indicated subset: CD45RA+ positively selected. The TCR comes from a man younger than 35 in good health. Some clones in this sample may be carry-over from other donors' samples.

The chain's CDR3 is CASSQEPGDIQYF. The CDR3 coding sequence is TGCGCCAGCAGCCAAGAACCGGGGGACATTCAGTACTTC. The V and J genes are TRBV4-3 and TRBJ2-4, with TRBD2 as a possible D gene (6 bases). Germline CDR1 and CDR2: LGHNA and YSLEER. This CDR3 region has 13 residues. V was clipped by 0 bases and J by 8 bases, with 8 bases between them.